The clone carrying this T cell receptor beta chain was seen ten or more times. What it recognizes is unknown. The record originates from a study of CD8 T cells in ankylosing spondylitis. This CDR3 has 16 residues. Germline assignment: CDR1 KGHSH and CDR2 LQKENI. Trimming shortened V by 2 bases and J by 0 bases, and 11 bases separated the two germline ends. Overall study results and limits: One TCR beta motif, made up of roughly eight highly homologous variants, appeared characteristic of ankylosing spondylitis blood. Enrichment of disease-linked clones was reportedly significant in matched ankylosing spondylitis synovial fluid. Earlier reports found some motif variants in synovial fluid and blood in reactive arthritis.

Quantitative 5'-RACE with molecular barcodes was used to make the TCR beta libraries. TCRdb itself ran the 5' RACE reads through MiXCR, one entry per CDR3 protein. Of roughly 100,000 distinct CDR3 sequences listed, 8% to 10% were seen once; the top ten hold 9.9%. V usage is TRBV18 and J usage is TRBJ1-3; a possible D gene is TRBD1 (5 bases). The receptor's source is a male donor with ankylosing spondylitis or in good health (not recorded which). The material sequenced was blood, either unsorted or a sorted T cell fraction (not recorded which). CDR3 loop: CASSPVTQASGNTIYF. The DNA of the CDR3 is TGTGCCAGCTCACCAGTTACACAGGCCTCTGGAAACACCATATATTTT.